This entry lists 28 T cell receptor beta chains sequenced from one sample in a study of PD-1 blockade in classical Hodgkin lymphoma. This table comes from immunoSEQ multiplex PCR, and its TCRdb copy is limited to in-frame clones, with some not included. Among about 64,000 clones listed, 90% to 95% were seen once. The time point is: cycle 4 day 1 (C4D1), after less than 7 weeks of nivolumab. Patients all relapsed after autologous stem cell transplantation, and there was variation in brentuximab vedotin exposure. Here the sequenced sample was peripheral blood mononuclear cells (PBMCs), taken before the fourth cycle of nivolumab. These receptor sequences come from a human donor with classical Hodgkin lymphoma.

The gene calls are TRBV19 and TRBJ2-7; D possibly corresponds to TRBD1 (5 bases). The CDR3 has 11 amino acids. With 10 bases removed from V and 2 bases from J, the gap between germline ends came to 9 bases. Germline V gene data show CDR1 as LNHDA and CDR2 as SQIVND (reference sequence). Here the CDR3 reads CATRVAYEQYF. CDR3 DNA sequence: TGTGCCACCAGGGTGGCCTACGAGCAGTACTTC.

The chain links TRBV7-9 to TRBJ2-1; 13 bases agree with TRBD2. Trimming removed 4 bases from V and 6 bases from J; junction bases left unmatched: 9. Germline V lookup: CDR1 SEHNR, CDR2 FQNEAQ (reference sequence). This CDR3 spans 17 amino acids. The CDR3: CASSSSQTSGRANEQFF. The DNA of the CDR3 is TGTGCCAGCAGCTCCTCCCAAACTAGCGGGAGGGCCAATGAGCAGTTCTTC.

The chain has TRBV28 and TRBJ1-6; 9 bases are shared with TRBD1. After removal of 7 bases from V and 12 bases from J, the junction contained 7 bases not matched to a gene. Germline-derived CDR1 and CDR2 are MDHEN and SYDVKM. The CDR3 extends over 13 amino acids. The CDR3 here is CASTPGQGLPLHF. The CDR3 DNA sequence: TGTGCCAGCACCCCGGGACAGGGTTTACCCCTCCACTTT.

CDR3 in amino acids: CASTSRSGSSYNEQFF. The DNA for the CDR3 is TGTGCCAGCACCTCGAGGAGCGGGAGCTCCTACAATGAGCAGTTCTTC. The chain recombines TRBV5-8 with TRBJ2-1; 8 nucleotides agree with TRBD2. Germline trimming cut 6 bases from V and 0 bases from J; bases unmatched to any gene: 8. This CDR3 is 16 amino acids long. CDR1 SGHTS and CDR2 YDEGEE come from the germline V gene.

This rearrangement joins TRBV6-5 to TRBJ2-5; 7 nucleotides match TRBD1. Trimming took 6 bases from V and 0 from J; bases not matched to a gene: 4. CDR1 is MNHEY, CDR2 SVGAGI, per germline. The CDR3 is 14 amino acids. CDR3 residues: CASRETGNQETQYF. Here the CDR3 DNA reads TGTGCCAGCAGGGAGACAGGGAACCAAGAGACCCAGTACTTC.

This clone has only a few counts. The chain employs TRBV2 and TRBJ1-2; no reliable D call. The ends were cut back, 2 bases at V and 1 base at J, with 5 bases in the middle. This CDR3 region has 13 residues. Germline loops: CDR1 SNHLY, CDR2 FYNNEI. CDR3 amino acids: CASSELGNYGYTF. CDR3 sequence (DNA): TGTGCCAGCAGTGAACTGGGTAACTATGGCTACACCTTC.

The DNA for the CDR3 is TGTGCCAGCAGCTTAGTTCTTACTAGCGGGAGTGATGAGCAGTTCTTC. Protein sequence: CASSLVLTSGSDEQFF. V and J are TRBV7-9 and TRBJ2-1, with 11 bases matching TRBD2. With 1 base clipped from V and 8 bases from J, the junction kept 7 bases outside the gene matches. Germline V CDR1 and CDR2: SEHNR, FQNEAQ (reference sequence). This CDR3 is built from 16 residues. Full variable domain (outside the CDR3, taken from reference TRBV7-9 and TRBJ2-1): DTGVSQNPRHKITKRGQNVTFRCDPISEHNRLYWYRQTLGQGPEFLTYFQNEAQLEKSRLLSDRFSAERPKGSFSTLEIQRTEQGDSAMYLCASSLVLTSGSDEQFFGPGTRLTVL.

This sequence joins TRBV2 and TRBJ2-1, with a tentative D call TRBD2 (7 bases). The V end was cut by 8 bases, the J end by 3 bases, with 17 bases between. The germline CDR1 and CDR2 sequences are SNHLY and FYNNEI. The CDR3 runs to 15 residues. CDR3 sequence reads: CASPVGGGFYNEQFF. CDR3 nucleotide sequence: TGTGCCAGCCCTGTTGGCGGGGGCTTCTACAATGAGCAGTTCTTC.

The chain has TRBV5-8 and TRBJ2-7; D unresolved. The CDR3 extends over 13 amino acids. Trimming left V 3 bases short and J 4 bases short, with 11 bases between. The germline V gene has CDR1 SGHTS and CDR2 YDEGEE. The CDR3 spells CASSWAADYEQYF. CDR3 DNA sequence: TGTGCCAGCAGCTGGGCCGCCGATTACGAGCAGTACTTC.

The chain recombines TRBV5-1 with TRBJ2-7; maybe TRBD2 (6 bases). V was pared by 1 base and J by 2 bases, with 13 bases between. The length of the CDR3 is 15 residues. CDR1 is SGHRS, CDR2 YFSETQ, per germline. The CDR3: CASSLNPGGPYEQYF. As DNA, the CDR3 is TGCGCCAGCAGCTTGAACCCCGGGGGACCCTACGAGCAGTACTTC.

The chain links TRBV18 to TRBJ2-2; D may be TRBD1 or TRBD2 (5 bases each). Germline CDR1 is KGHSH and CDR2 is LQKENI. Trimming stripped 4 bases from V and 2 bases from J, with 5 bases between. The CDR3 contains 13 residues. The CDR3: CASSRDNTGELFF. The CDR3 region has the DNA TGTGCCAGCTCACGGGACAACACCGGGGAGCTGTTTTTT.

V gene TRBV7-9 combines with J gene TRBJ2-1; perhaps TRBD1 as D (5 bases). Looked up from germline, CDR1 is SEHNR and CDR2 is FQNEAQ (reference sequence). The germline V and J ends were trimmed by 5 bases and 6 bases, with 14 bases remaining between them. The CDR3 sequence is 14 residues long. The CDR3 loop is CASSIDSGFNEQFF. As DNA, the CDR3 is TGTGCCAGCAGCATAGACAGTGGGTTCAATGAGCAGTTCTTC. The whole variable domain, filled in from reference TRBV7-9 and TRBJ2-1, reads DTGVSQNPRHKITKRGQNVTFRCDPISEHNRLYWYRQTLGQGPEFLTYFQNEAQLEKSRLLSDRFSAERPKGSFSTLEIQRTEQGDSAMYLCASSIDSGFNEQFFGPGTRLTVL.

The J gene is TRBJ1-1, the V gene TRBV7-9; 7 positions agree with TRBD1. This CDR3 is 12 amino acids long. V dropped 4 bases and J dropped 8; count of bases not matched to a gene: 4. CDR1 and CDR2 (germline): SEHNR, FQNEAQ (reference sequence). The CDR3 spells CASSSSGQEAFF. DNA for the CDR3: TGTGCCAGCAGCTCCTCGGGACAGGAAGCTTTCTTT.

The chain joins TRBV27 to TRBJ2-6; D call uncertain. Germline CDR1 is MNHEY and CDR2 is SMNVEV (reference sequence). The V end lost 1 base, the J end lost 2 bases, and 12 bases lay between the germline ends. The CDR3 is 17 amino acids. The CDR3 DNA is TGTGCCAGCAGTTTATTCCCAGGCAAGGCTGGGGCCAACGTCCTGACTTTC. Translation: CASSLFPGKAGANVLTF. The full variable domain, its missing parts supplied by reference TRBV27 and TRBJ2-6, is EAQVTQNPRYLITVTGKKLTVTCSQNMNHEYMSWYRQDPGLGLRQIYYSMNVEVTDKGDVPEGYKVSRKEKRNFPLILESPSPNQTSLYFCASSLFPGKAGANVLTFGAGSRLTVL.

The chain is built from TRBV7-9 and TRBJ2-1; D is unresolved. The CDR3 sequence is 11 residues long. V gave up 10 bases and J gave up 7 bases, with 11 bases separating them. Germline V gene lookup returns CDR1 SEHNR and CDR2 FQNEAQ (reference sequence). Here the CDR3 reads CAMRPLNEQFF. CDR3 bases: TGTGCCATGCGACCCCTTAATGAGCAGTTCTTC. The entire variable domain, with the rest obtained from reference TRBV7-9 and TRBJ2-1, is as follows: DTGVSQNPRHKITKRGQNVTFRCDPISEHNRLYWYRQTLGQGPEFLTYFQNEAQLEKSRLLSDRFSAERPKGSFSTLEIQRTEQGDSAMYLCAMRPLNEQFFGPGTRLTVL.

J is TRBJ1-2 and V is TRBV5-1; D unclear. The germline CDR1 and CDR2 sequences are SGHRS and YFSETQ. Trimming cost V 1 base and J 3 bases, with 13 bases left between them. This CDR3 comprises 15 residues. This chain's CDR3 is CASSLKGSGDYGYTF. The DNA for the CDR3 is TGCGCCAGCAGCTTGAAGGGCTCGGGTGACTATGGCTACACCTTC.

The CDR3, as DNA: TGTGCCAGCAGCCAAGTGAGGCGAGCATCCTACAATGAGCAGTTCTTC. Translated, it gives CASSQVRRASYNEQFF. This chain joins TRBV14 and TRBJ2-1; D not resolved. Looked up from germline, CDR1 is SGHDN and CDR2 is FVKESK. Trimming left V 1 base short and J 1 base short, with 11 bases between. The CDR3 has 16 amino acids.

This chain links TRBV19 with TRBJ2-5, with D possibly TRBD1 on 6 matching bases. Trimming shortened V by 5 bases and J by 7 bases, and 20 bases separated the two germline ends. Germline V gene lookup returns CDR1 LNHDA and CDR2 SQIVND (reference sequence). The CDR3 extends over 15 amino acids. The CDR3, as DNA: TGTGCCAGTAGTTCCTCAGGACAGTCCACTGGGACCCAGTACTTC. Translation: CASSSSGQSTGTQYF.

The J gene is TRBJ2-4, the V gene TRBV28, with 10 bases identical to TRBD1. This CDR3 is built from 19 residues. With 4 bases clipped from V and 1 base from J, the junction kept 13 bases outside the gene matches. Per the germline V gene, CDR1 is MDHEN and CDR2 is SYDVKM. The CDR3 is CASSSVDRGLGGAKNIQYF. The CDR3 region has the DNA TGTGCCAGCAGTTCCGTTGACAGGGGGCTGGGTGGGGCCAAAAACATTCAGTACTTC.

This chain connects TRBV7-6 to TRBJ2-1; TRBD1 aligns across 12 bases. Looked up from germline, CDR1 is SGHVS and CDR2 is FNYEAQ. V dropped 0 bases and J dropped 4; count of bases not matched to a gene: 1. The CDR3 has 16 amino acids. CDR3 DNA sequence: TGTGCCAGCAGCTTAGCGGGACAGGGGGCTTACAATGAGCAGTTCTTC. Translating gives CASSLAGQGAYNEQFF.

J is TRBJ2-7 and V is TRBV7-8; 11 bases are a match to TRBD2. V shed 5 bases, J shed 0 bases, and the junction held 9 bases outside the gene matches. CDR1 is SGHVS, CDR2 FQNEAQ, per germline. The CDR3 consists of 17 residues. The CDR3 region has the DNA TGTGCCAGCAGCCTAGGGACTAGCGGATACTCCTCCTACGAGCAGTACTTC. This translates into CASSLGTSGYSSYEQYF.

This chain uses TRBV10-2 with TRBJ2-7; the D gene is possibly TRBD1 (5 bases). The germline V gene has CDR1 WSHSY and CDR2 SAAADI. The CDR3 has 16 amino acids. Trimming left V 4 bases short and J 3 bases short, with 19 bases between. The CDR3 sequence: CASSGINRLLNYEQYF. In nucleotides, the CDR3 is TGCGCCAGCAGTGGGATAAACAGGCTTTTAAACTACGAGCAGTACTTC.

V usage is TRBV7-9 and J usage is TRBJ2-5; 7 bases line up with TRBD2. The germline V gene encodes CDR1 SEHNR and CDR2 FQNEAQ (reference sequence). The CDR3 is made up of 16 amino acids. V was pared by 1 base and J by 5 bases, with 10 bases of the junction left unmatched. The chain's CDR3 is CASSLGLAAAFETQYF. In DNA, the CDR3 is TGTGCCAGCAGCTTAGGCCTAGCGGCCGCTTTCGAGACCCAGTACTTC.

The V gene is TRBV5-8, the J gene TRBJ1-5, with D tentatively TRBD1 (6 bases). The V gene lost 0 bases and the J gene lost 7 bases, with 14 bases spanning the gap. Germline V CDR1 and CDR2: SGHTS, YDEGEE. The CDR3 consists of 15 residues. The CDR3 DNA is TGTGCCAGCAGCTTGGCTGGTCAGGGGTTCCAGCCCCAGCATTTT. Amino acid sequence: CASSLAGQGFQPQHF. Filled out from reference TRBV5-8 and TRBJ1-5, the complete variable domain reads EAGVTQSPTHLIKTRGQQATLRCSPISGHTSVYWYQQALGLGLQFLLWYDEGEERNRGNFPPRFSGRQFPNYSSELNVNALELEDSALYLCASSLAGQGFQPQHFGDGTRLSIL.

The chain combines TRBV5-4 with TRBJ2-5; 8 bases match TRBD1. V shed 0 bases and J 5 bases; nucleotides not matched to a gene: 9. Germline loops: CDR1 SGHNT, CDR2 YYREEE (reference sequence). This CDR3 contains 16 residues. CDR3 residues: CASSLATGGLVETQYF. As DNA, the CDR3 is TGTGCCAGCAGCTTGGCAACAGGGGGGTTGGTGGAGACCCAGTACTTC.

V usage is TRBV6-6 and J usage is TRBJ2-1; D gene unclear. Germline assignment: CDR1 MNHNY and CDR2 SVGAGI (reference sequence). Trimming stripped 0 bases from V and 10 bases from J, with 10 bases between. The CDR3 totals 13 residues. The CDR3 DNA reads TGTGCCAGCAGTTACTCGATTGGGTACGAGCAGTTCTTC. It translates to CASSYSIGYEQFF.

Only one count was recorded for this clone. This rearrangement joins TRBV19 to TRBJ1-3; D unresolved. This CDR3 comprises 17 residues. Germline CDR1 LNHDA, CDR2 SQIVND (reference sequence). The V and J ends lost 2 bases and 0 bases respectively, with 14 bases between them. CDR3 region: CASSIRGSVISGNTIYF. The CDR3 DNA sequence: TGTGCCAGTAGTATACGCGGCTCGGTGATCTCTGGAAACACCATATATTTT.

The chain recombines TRBV18 with TRBJ2-7; the match to TRBD1 covers 7 bases. Looked up from germline, CDR1 is KGHSH and CDR2 is LQKENI. With 3 bases clipped from V and 4 bases from J, the junction kept 3 bases outside the gene matches. The CDR3 runs 13 residues. The CDR3 DNA is TGTGCCAGCTCACCCCCAGGGGGTTACGAGCAGTACTTC. Encoded protein: CASSPPGGYEQYF.